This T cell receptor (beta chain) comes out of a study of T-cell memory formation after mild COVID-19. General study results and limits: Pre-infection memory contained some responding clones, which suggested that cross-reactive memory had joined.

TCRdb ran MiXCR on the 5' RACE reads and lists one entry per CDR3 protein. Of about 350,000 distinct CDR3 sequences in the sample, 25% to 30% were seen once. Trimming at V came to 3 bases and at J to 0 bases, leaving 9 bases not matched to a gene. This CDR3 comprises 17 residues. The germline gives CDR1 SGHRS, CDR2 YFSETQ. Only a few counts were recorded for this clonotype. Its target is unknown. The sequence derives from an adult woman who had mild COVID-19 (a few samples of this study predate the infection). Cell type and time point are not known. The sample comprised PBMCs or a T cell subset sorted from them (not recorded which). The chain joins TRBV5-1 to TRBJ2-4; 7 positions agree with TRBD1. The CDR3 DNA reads TGCGCCAGCAGCTCGTATGGGACAGTACTAGCCAAAAACATTCAGTACTTC. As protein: CASSSYGTVLAKNIQYF.